A selection of T cell receptor beta chains follows, all from one sample in a study of blood T cells in healthy people across ages. TCRdb redid the calling of the 5' RACE reads with MiXCR, one entry per CDR3 protein. The sample consists of hundreds of thousands of distinct CDR3 sequences, about 30% of them appearing once. The sample taken for sequencing was blood. These receptor sequences come from a woman of 80 years or more in good health. The CDR3 runs from the conserved cysteine through the conserved F or W. The order of the fields is clone size, V gene, J gene, CDR3 length, D gene, CDR3 DNA, CDR3 protein. The D gene is left open where the match is weak. A row's size may be missing; if present it is once, few, many or a size class.

abundance: many
v_gene: TRBV7-2
j_gene: TRBJ2-1
len: 21
d_gene: TRBD2
CDR3nt: TGTGCCAGCAGCTTAGTTGCCCGACTAGCGGGGGGTTCCCGCTCCTACAATGAGCAGTTCTTC
CDR3aa: CASSLVARLAGGSRSYNEQFF

abundance: many
v_gene: TRBV2
j_gene: TRBJ2-5
len: 13
d_gene: TRBD2
CDR3nt: TGTGCCAGCATGCGGGGGGCTTTAGAGACCCAGTACTTC
CDR3aa: CASMRGALETQYF

abundance: NA
v_gene: TRBV5-1
j_gene: TRBJ1-1
len: 15
d_gene: NA
CDR3nt: TGCGCCAGCAGATCGATAGACAGGCGGAACACTGAAGCTTTCTTT
CDR3aa: CASRSIDRRNTEAFF

abundance: many
v_gene: TRBV3-1
j_gene: TRBJ2-7
len: 15
d_gene: TRBD1
CDR3nt: TGTGCCAGCAGCCAACGACAAGGGACAGCCTACGAGCAGTACTTC
CDR3aa: CASSQRQGTAYEQYF

abundance: many
v_gene: TRBV6-5
j_gene: TRBJ2-7
len: 16
d_gene: NA
CDR3nt: TGTGCCAGCAGCCCTTCCTCGACAGGAAACTCCTACGAGCAGTACTTC
CDR3aa: CASSPSSTGNSYEQYF

abundance: NA
v_gene: TRBV10-3
j_gene: TRBJ1-1
len: 14
d_gene: TRBD1
CDR3nt: TGTGCCACCGGGACAGGGGTATCGAGCACTGAAGCTTTCTTT
CDR3aa: CATGTGVSSTEAFF

abundance: many
v_gene: TRBV28
j_gene: TRBJ2-4
len: 16
d_gene: NA
CDR3nt: TGTGCCAGCAGTTCCAGACCAGGGATGCAAGCAAACATTCAGTACTTC
CDR3aa: CASSSRPGMQANIQYF

abundance: many
v_gene: TRBV7-2
j_gene: TRBJ1-6
len: 16
d_gene: NA
CDR3nt: TGTGCCAGCAGCCCAAGCCTCCCAGACGCTAATTCACCCCTCCACTTT
CDR3aa: CASSPSLPDANSPLHF

abundance: once
v_gene: TRBV20-1
j_gene: TRBJ2-7
len: 15
d_gene: TRBD2
CDR3nt: TGCAGTGCTAGATCTAGGGGCGGGGGATCCTACGAGCAGTACTTC
CDR3aa: CSARSRGGGSYEQYF

abundance: NA
v_gene: TRBV10-3
j_gene: TRBJ2-7
len: 13
d_gene: TRBD1
CDR3nt: TGTGCCATCACCGGGACAGGCCTCACGGAGCAGTACTTC
CDR3aa: CAITGTGLTEQYF

abundance: NA
v_gene: TRBV10-3
j_gene: TRBJ2-7
len: 11
d_gene: NA
CDR3nt: TGTGCCATCATGCGGACTTACGAGCAGTACTTC
CDR3aa: CAIMRTYEQYF

abundance: NA
v_gene: TRBV7-2
j_gene: TRBJ2-3
len: 15
d_gene: NA
CDR3nt: TGTGCCAGCAGCCGCTTGGGTGGCGGGACCAGAACGCAGTATTTT
CDR3aa: CASSRLGGGTRTQYF

abundance: many
v_gene: TRBV6-2/TRBV6-3
j_gene: TRBJ2-5
len: 12
d_gene: NA
CDR3nt: TGTGCCAGCAGTTACCCCCTGGCGGCCCAGTACTTC
CDR3aa: CASSYPLAAQYF

abundance: NA
v_gene: TRBV9
j_gene: TRBJ2-5
len: 14
d_gene: NA
CDR3nt: TGTGCCAGCAGCGTAGGTAGCTGGCAAGAGACCCAGTACTTC
CDR3aa: CASSVGSWQETQYF

abundance: NA
v_gene: TRBV5-1
j_gene: TRBJ2-1
len: 15
d_gene: NA
CDR3nt: TGCGCCAGCAAGATTTTGGAGGCCCCCTACAATGAGCAGTTCTTC
CDR3aa: CASKILEAPYNEQFF

abundance: NA
v_gene: TRBV7-2
j_gene: TRBJ1-6
len: 16
d_gene: NA
CDR3nt: TGTGCCAGCAGCCCGAGAGGCAGGGACTATAATTCACCCCTCCACTTT
CDR3aa: CASSPRGRDYNSPLHF

abundance: few
v_gene: TRBV10-3
j_gene: TRBJ1-5
len: 16
d_gene: NA
CDR3nt: TGTGCCATCAGTGAGTGGGGGACGCAGGGAGGTCAGCCCCAGCATTTT
CDR3aa: CAISEWGTQGGQPQHF

abundance: few
v_gene: TRBV20-1
j_gene: TRBJ2-2
len: 14
d_gene: NA
CDR3nt: TGCAGTGCCAGGACCGGGACACGACCCGGGGAGCTGTTTTTT
CDR3aa: CSARTGTRPGELFF

abundance: many
v_gene: TRBV29-1
j_gene: TRBJ2-1
len: 13
d_gene: TRBD2
CDR3nt: TGCAGCGGCGGGGGGGCGGCCGGCGATGAGCAGTTCTTC
CDR3aa: CSGGGAAGDEQFF

abundance: few
v_gene: TRBV6-1
j_gene: TRBJ1-6
len: 14
d_gene: NA
CDR3nt: TGTGCCAGCCAGTACCGGGGCTATAATTCACCCCTCCACTTT
CDR3aa: CASQYRGYNSPLHF

abundance: NA
v_gene: TRBV5-1
j_gene: TRBJ2-2
len: 17
d_gene: TRBD2
CDR3nt: TGCGCCAGCAGCCGAGGACTAGCGGGGGGGAAAACCGGGGAGCTGTTTTTT
CDR3aa: CASSRGLAGGKTGELFF

abundance: many
v_gene: TRBV6-1
j_gene: TRBJ1-5
len: 13
d_gene: NA
CDR3nt: TGTGCCAGCAGTGAAACGAGCAATCAGCCCCAGCATTTT
CDR3aa: CASSETSNQPQHF

abundance: few
v_gene: TRBV9
j_gene: TRBJ2-1
len: 13
d_gene: NA
CDR3nt: TGTGCCAGCAGTGACTCGGATTACAATGAGCAGTTCTTC
CDR3aa: CASSDSDYNEQFF

abundance: few
v_gene: TRBV3-1
j_gene: TRBJ1-5
len: 14
d_gene: NA
CDR3nt: TGTGCCAGCGATGTCGGTTTCAGCAATCAGCCCCAGCATTTT
CDR3aa: CASDVGFSNQPQHF

abundance: few
v_gene: TRBV20-1
j_gene: TRBJ1-1
len: 15
d_gene: NA
CDR3nt: TGCAGTGCTAGAGCTGTCCTACAGGGAACCACTGAAGCTTTCTTT
CDR3aa: CSARAVLQGTTEAFF

abundance: NA
v_gene: TRBV12-5
j_gene: TRBJ2-7
len: 15
d_gene: TRBD2
CDR3nt: TGTGTTAGTGGTTTGGTCCAGCGGGGGGTCAATGAGCAGTACTTC
CDR3aa: CVSGLVQRGVNEQYF

abundance: many
v_gene: TRBV6-2/TRBV6-3
j_gene: TRBJ2-5
len: 15
d_gene: NA
CDR3nt: TGTGCCAGCAGTGACTCTTTGACAGGCCAAGAGACCCAGTACTTC
CDR3aa: CASSDSLTGQETQYF

abundance: many
v_gene: TRBV7-2
j_gene: TRBJ2-3
len: 14
d_gene: NA
CDR3nt: TGTGCCAGCAGCACCAGACAGGGCACAGATACGCAGTATTTT
CDR3aa: CASSTRQGTDTQYF

abundance: few
v_gene: TRBV10-3
j_gene: TRBJ2-7
len: 15
d_gene: NA
CDR3nt: TGTGCCATCAGTGAGGGCCGGGCCAGCCGGGCCGAGCAGTACTTC
CDR3aa: CAISEGRASRAEQYF

abundance: many
v_gene: TRBV25-1
j_gene: TRBJ2-4
len: 13
d_gene: NA
CDR3nt: TGTGCCAGCAGTGTAGGGCTTGGAAACATTCAGTACTTC
CDR3aa: CASSVGLGNIQYF

abundance: NA
v_gene: TRBV7-2
j_gene: TRBJ2-7
len: 15
d_gene: TRBD2
CDR3nt: TGTGCCAGCAGCGTCTGCAGCGGGGGTGGAGAGACCCAGCACTTC
CDR3aa: CASSVCSGGGETQHF

abundance: few
v_gene: TRBV6-2/TRBV6-3
j_gene: TRBJ2-1
len: 21
d_gene: TRBD2
CDR3nt: TGTGCCAGCAGTTGGTCTTTGGGGCCAGCGGGGGCCCTGAGCTCCTACAATGAGCAGTTCTTC
CDR3aa: CASSWSLGPAGALSSYNEQFF

abundance: many
v_gene: TRBV6-1
j_gene: TRBJ2-1
len: 20
d_gene: TRBD2
CDR3nt: TGTGCCAGCACCACCGGGGTCGGGACTAGCGGGGGGTACGCCTACAATGAGCAGTTCTTC
CDR3aa: CASTTGVGTSGGYAYNEQFF

abundance: many
v_gene: TRBV12-3/TRBV12-4
j_gene: TRBJ1-2
len: 15
d_gene: NA
CDR3nt: TGTGCCAGCGGATCCCAAGTCGGTTTCGACTATGGCTACACCTTC
CDR3aa: CASGSQVGFDYGYTF

abundance: NA
v_gene: TRBV6-4
j_gene: TRBJ2-7
len: 14
d_gene: TRBD2
CDR3nt: TGTGCCAGCAGTGACGGGACTAGCGGGAGCGAGCAGTACTTC
CDR3aa: CASSDGTSGSEQYF

abundance: NA
v_gene: TRBV20-1
j_gene: TRBJ2-3
len: 15
d_gene: NA
CDR3nt: TGCAGTGCTAGAGATCTGAGGGGGGGAGCAGATACGCAGTATTTT
CDR3aa: CSARDLRGGADTQYF

abundance: NA
v_gene: TRBV19
j_gene: TRBJ2-6
len: 18
d_gene: NA
CDR3nt: TGTGCCAGTAGTATGGAAGCGTGGCAGCGTTATGGGGCCAACGTCCTGACTTTC
CDR3aa: CASSMEAWQRYGANVLTF

abundance: NA
v_gene: TRBV2
j_gene: TRBJ2-1
len: 20
d_gene: TRBD1
CDR3nt: TGTGCCAGCAGCGAAGCCATGACAGGGGTCCTCCAAGGGGGTTACAATGAGCAGTTCTTC
CDR3aa: CASSEAMTGVLQGGYNEQFF

abundance: few
v_gene: TRBV5-1
j_gene: TRBJ2-7
len: 15
d_gene: NA
CDR3nt: TGCGCCAGCAGCTCCACAGGCGACAACTACAATGAGCAGTACTTC
CDR3aa: CASSSTGDNYNEQYF

abundance: NA
v_gene: TRBV6-5
j_gene: TRBJ1-1
len: 15
d_gene: TRBD1
CDR3nt: TGTGCCAGCAGTTACAGGGGGCGCGGGGGCACTGAAGCTTTCTTT
CDR3aa: CASSYRGRGGTEAFF

abundance: many
v_gene: TRBV12-3/TRBV12-4
j_gene: TRBJ1-2
len: 12
d_gene: NA
CDR3nt: TGTGCCAGCCGTGGGGCCGGGGGAGGCTACACCTTC
CDR3aa: CASRGAGGGYTF

abundance: NA
v_gene: TRBV20-1
j_gene: TRBJ1-5
len: 13
d_gene: TRBD1
CDR3nt: TGCAGTGCTAGAGGCAACAGGGGTCGGGAGCAGCATTTT
CDR3aa: CSARGNRGREQHF

abundance: few
v_gene: TRBV5-1
j_gene: TRBJ2-6
len: 18
d_gene: NA
CDR3nt: TGCGCCAGCAGCTTGGGGGTAGGGACCTCCTCTGGGGCCAACGTCCTGACTTTC
CDR3aa: CASSLGVGTSSGANVLTF

abundance: many
v_gene: TRBV20-1
j_gene: TRBJ1-1
len: 15
d_gene: NA
CDR3nt: TGCAGTGCTAGGAACTTGGAGGTCCCTGGCACTGAAGCTTTCTTT
CDR3aa: CSARNLEVPGTEAFF

abundance: NA
v_gene: TRBV5-1
j_gene: TRBJ1-1
len: 18
d_gene: NA
CDR3nt: TGCGCCAGCAGCTTGGGTAGGGGTGGAACCAAAGTGAACACTGAAGTTTTCTTT
CDR3aa: CASSLGRGGTKVNTEVFF

abundance: NA
v_gene: TRBV9
j_gene: TRBJ1-4
len: 13
d_gene: NA
CDR3nt: TGTGCCAGCAGCGCTGCTGGCGGTGAAAAACTGTTTTTT
CDR3aa: CASSAAGGEKLFF

abundance: NA
v_gene: TRBV20-1
j_gene: TRBJ1-1
len: 14
d_gene: NA
CDR3nt: TGCAGTGCTAGATCCCGGCGGGGGTTGGGTGAAGCTTTCTTT
CDR3aa: CSARSRRGLGEAFF

abundance: many
v_gene: TRBV7-9
j_gene: TRBJ2-7
len: 14
d_gene: TRBD2
CDR3nt: TGTGCCAGCAGCCCCCGGGGGGAAAATAACGAGCAGTACTTC
CDR3aa: CASSPRGENNEQYF

abundance: few
v_gene: TRBV4-3
j_gene: TRBJ2-3
len: 18
d_gene: NA
CDR3nt: TGCGCCAGCAGCCAAGATCCCCCCCCCGGCTCTCTCACAGATACGCAGTATTTT
CDR3aa: CASSQDPPPGSLTDTQYF

abundance: few
v_gene: TRBV12-3/TRBV12-4
j_gene: TRBJ2-3
len: 16
d_gene: TRBD2
CDR3nt: TGTGCCAGCAGTTTAGGACTAGCGGGGGGCACAGATGCGCAGTATTTT
CDR3aa: CASSLGLAGGTDAQYF

abundance: few
v_gene: TRBV20-1
j_gene: TRBJ2-2
len: 15
d_gene: TRBD2
CDR3nt: TGCAGTGCTCCGCCTCGCGGGGGTTACACCGGGGAGCTGTTTTTT
CDR3aa: CSAPPRGGYTGELFF

abundance: many
v_gene: TRBV20-1
j_gene: TRBJ1-5
len: 13
d_gene: TRBD1
CDR3nt: TGCAGTGCTCGGGACAGGGGCAATCAGCCCCAGCATTTT
CDR3aa: CSARDRGNQPQHF

abundance: many
v_gene: TRBV6-1
j_gene: TRBJ2-5
len: 15
d_gene: NA
CDR3nt: TGTGCCAGCAGTGAAATATGGGGGACCCAAGAGACCCAGTACTTC
CDR3aa: CASSEIWGTQETQYF

abundance: NA
v_gene: TRBV5-1
j_gene: TRBJ2-7
len: 13
d_gene: TRBD2
CDR3nt: TGCGCCAGCAGCCCTAGGAGCGGGGGCGAGCAGTACTTC
CDR3aa: CASSPRSGGEQYF

abundance: NA
v_gene: TRBV6-5
j_gene: TRBJ1-5
len: 15
d_gene: NA
CDR3nt: TGTGCCAGCAGTTACCGCAGGTATAGCAATCAGCCCCAGCATTTT
CDR3aa: CASSYRRYSNQPQHF

abundance: NA
v_gene: TRBV7-9
j_gene: TRBJ2-5
len: 15
d_gene: NA
CDR3nt: TGTGCCAGCAGCTGGGGGGGCTCGGGGGCGGATGAGCAGTACTTC
CDR3aa: CASSWGGSGADEQYF

abundance: many
v_gene: TRBV11-2
j_gene: TRBJ2-4
len: 16
d_gene: NA
CDR3nt: TGTGCCAGCAGCTTCGCGGCGGTAACTTTCAAAAACATTCAGTACTTC
CDR3aa: CASSFAAVTFKNIQYF

abundance: many
v_gene: TRBV6-5
j_gene: TRBJ2-3
len: 18
d_gene: TRBD2
CDR3nt: TGTGCCAGCAGTTACTCGAGGGCTAGCGGGGCAAGCACAGATACGCAGTATTTT
CDR3aa: CASSYSRASGASTDTQYF

abundance: many
v_gene: TRBV5-1
j_gene: TRBJ2-6
len: 16
d_gene: NA
CDR3nt: TGCGCCAGCAGCTTTCTGGACGGGGCTGGGGCCAACGTCCTGACTTTC
CDR3aa: CASSFLDGAGANVLTF